Listed below are T cell receptor beta chains from one sample, sequenced in a study of T cell repertoires in cytomegalovirus infection. These receptors have no known antigen. Using its own MiXCR run on the reads, TCRdb lists one record per CDR3 protein. The sample carries about 700,000 distinct CDR3 sequences, roughly 33% recorded once. Sequencing used cultured PBMCs, obtained from culture after CMV antigen stimulation. These receptors all stem from a human donor in good health (CMV status not recorded). Some clones in this sample may be carry-over from other donors' samples. Each CDR3 is given with its conserved first and last residue. Each record gives: clone size, J gene, D gene, V gene, CDR3 DNA, CDR3 protein. The D gene is left open where the match is weak. Where a row states a size, it is once, few, many or the class of an expanded clone; other rows omit it.

. | TRBJ1-4 | . | TRBV6-8 | TGTGCCAGCAGTGGGGCACCAACTAATGAAAAACTGTTTTTT | CASSGAPTNEKLFF
. | TRBJ1-1 | . | TRBV6-5 | TGTGCCAGCAGTGGCATGACAGTAAACACTGAAGCTTTCTTT | CASSGMTVNTEAFF
few | TRBJ2-4 | . | TRBV2 | TGTGCCACTTCAATCAAAAACATTCAGTACTTC | CATSIKNIQYF
many | TRBJ2-2 | . | TRBV7-2 | TGTGCCAGCAGCTTATCAGGGGGGGCTCCCGAGGAGCTGTTTTTT | CASSLSGGAPEELFF
. | TRBJ2-7 | . | TRBV2 | TGTGCCAGCAACACAAACCGGGACTACGAGCAGTACTTC | CASNTNRDYEQYF
few | TRBJ2-2 | . | TRBV20-1 | TGCAGTGCTAGAGGGGCAGGACAACGTTTCACCGGGGAGCTGTTTTTT | CSARGAGQRFTGELFF
. | TRBJ2-5 | . | TRBV4-1 | TGCGCCAGCAGCCAATTGGTAGGAGGAGGTGAGACCCAGTACTTC | CASSQLVGGGETQYF
many | TRBJ1-5 | . | TRBV12-3/TRBV12-4 | TGTGCCAGCACCAATCTTGGCCAGCCCCAGCATTTT | CASTNLGQPQHF
. | TRBJ2-3 | TRBD2 | TRBV6-5 | TGTGCCAGCAGTCGCGGGGGGGACACAGATACGCAGTATTTT | CASSRGGDTDTQYF
few | TRBJ1-5 | . | TRBV7-8 | TGTGCCAGCAGCCCGCGTGGAGGGGACGGGGGTCAGCCCCAGCATTTT | CASSPRGGDGGQPQHF
few | TRBJ1-3 | . | TRBV12-3/TRBV12-4 | TGTGCCAGCAGTTTCAGAAACACCATATATTTT | CASSFRNTIYF